One T cell receptor beta chain is described in this entry. Its recognized antigen is unknown. One base away there is no much larger clone; base qualities are not given. Participants in the prospective study were enrolled through a virtual design, were aged about 18 to 90 years, and lived in fewer than 30 United States geographic areas. In the prospective study, cohorts were assigned on the basis of participant-reported clinical history obtained from a screening survey and a study questionnaire. For ImmuneRACE Cohort 3, a participant was defined as recovered based on two consecutive negative NP/OP PCR tests, clearance by a healthcare professional, or resolution of symptoms. Each participant in the prospective study had whole blood, serum and a nasopharyngeal or oropharyngeal swab collected by mobile phlebotomists. Additional blood draws and questionnaires over an approximately two-month period could optionally be provided by prospective study participants. Blood samples from the prospective study were shipped frozen or at room temperature prior to DNA extraction.

TCRbeta CDR3 regions were amplified from genomic DNA by means of the immunoSEQ Assay, a bias-controlled multiplex PCR. For the original study's pipeline: The number of nucleated cells in each sample was estimated by amplification of reference gene primers within the assay. To quantify the absolute abundance of each unique TCRbeta CDR3 rearrangement, sequence reads were collapsed and filtered. Productive Simpson clonality was computed per sample as the square root of Simpson's diversity index over productive rearrangements. Imported from immuneACCESS, the table was reduced by TCRdb to in-frame sequences with V and J called. These copies leave out some clones; in studies compared against another copy, an unresolved V gene accounts for under half, and the cause of the remainder is not known. V, J and clone size are taken as reported in that table, and D and trimming were inferred from the DNA itself. The sample has 250,000 or so clones on record, more than 85% of them singletons. Of the sample, approximately 9.5% is held by the ten largest clones.

These data are taken from a study of blood T cell repertoires in COVID-19 (dated by TCRdb to the early 2020s). Regarding the study in general: The collaborator samples originated in the United States, Italy and Spain and spanned the acute and convalescent phases of COVID-19. The material from the prospective study consisted of cDNA or gDNA derived from T cells, B-cell-depleted T cells, or PBMCs. The dataset comprised deeply sampled blood TCRbeta repertoires from subjects exposed to, actively infected with, or recovered from COVID-19. The repertoires were released in a freely available public database meant as a resource for research on the immune response to SARS-CoV-2. Samples were obtained from the ongoing ImmuneRACE study (first 160 participants) and from 1,254 subjects provided by 6 global collaborators. Sample metadata almost always included a de-identified subject ID, COVID-19 status, age in years and sex. HLA class I and class II types, where available, came from metadata supplied by the sample provider rather than from assay-based typing.

Looking up the germline V gene yields CDR1 WSHSY and CDR2 SAAADI. Taken from cysteine to phenylalanine, the CDR3 has 12 residues. Only CDR3 DNA is held: 36 bases, read in frame from base 1. Trimming at the junction amounts to 2 bases on V and 4 bases on J, and the germline ends lie 3 bases apart. Broad study findings and their caveats: Clinical and demographic metadata were provided uncurated, with the amount varying by source and participant.

Material: PBMCs or T cells enriched from blood (not recorded which). This TCR derives from a middle-aged man who had recovered from COVID-19. The sequence is built from TRBV10-2 and TRBJ1-5; too little of a D gene remains to name it. CDR3 region: CASSEVNQPQHF. The sequenced DNA is TGCGCCAGCAGTGAGGTAAATCAGCCCCAGCATTTT.